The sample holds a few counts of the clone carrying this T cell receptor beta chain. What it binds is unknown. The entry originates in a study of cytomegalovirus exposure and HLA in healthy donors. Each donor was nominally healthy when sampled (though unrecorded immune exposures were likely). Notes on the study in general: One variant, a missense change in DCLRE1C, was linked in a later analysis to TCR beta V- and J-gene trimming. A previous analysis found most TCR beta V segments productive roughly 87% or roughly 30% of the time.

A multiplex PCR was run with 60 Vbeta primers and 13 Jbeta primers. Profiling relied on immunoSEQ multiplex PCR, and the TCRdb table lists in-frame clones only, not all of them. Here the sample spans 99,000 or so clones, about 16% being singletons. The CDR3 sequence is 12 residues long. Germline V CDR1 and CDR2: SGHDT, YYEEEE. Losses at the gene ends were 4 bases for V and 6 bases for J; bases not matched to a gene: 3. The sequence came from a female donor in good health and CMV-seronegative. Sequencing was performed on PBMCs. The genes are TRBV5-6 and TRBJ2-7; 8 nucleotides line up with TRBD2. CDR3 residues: CASSHTSGEQYF. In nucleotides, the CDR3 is TGTGCCAGCAGCCACACTAGCGGCGAGCAGTACTTC.